This TCR beta chain was identified in a study of blood T cell repertoires in COVID-19 (TCRdb year 2020). For the wider study: Samples covering the acute and convalescent phases of COVID-19 were provided by collaborators in the United States, Italy and Spain. The prospective study material was composed of cDNA or gDNA derived from T cells, B-cell-depleted T cells, or PBMCs. The dataset comprised deeply sampled blood TCRbeta repertoires from subjects exposed to, actively infected with, or recovered from COVID-19. The repertoires were released in a freely available public database meant as a resource for research on the immune response to SARS-CoV-2. The samples were drawn from the first 160 participants of the ongoing ImmuneRACE study and from more than 1,000 subjects provided by 6 global collaborators. Nearly every sample came with metadata listing a de-identified subject ID, COVID-19 status, age in years and sex. Where available, HLA class I and class II types were taken from metadata supplied by the sample provider and were not determined by assay-based typing. Overall study outcomes, separate from this receptor: How much clinical and demographic metadata was included differed by source and by participant, and the metadata was provided uncurated.

At one collaborating source in Seattle, patients were enrolled during active infection and were followed longitudinally through the course of disease. Collaborating institutions collected whole blood in K2EDTA tubes following their own protocols. For TCRbeta analysis, collaborators shipped samples in one of three forms: frozen whole blood, isolated PBMCs, or DNA extracted from either of those sample types. CDR3 length: 13 amino acids, cysteine to phenylalanine. Left in the record is the CDR3 DNA by itself, 39 bases read in frame from the first base. Trimming takes 6 bases from V and 0 bases from J, and the germline ends sit 7 bases apart. CDR1 and CDR2, looked up from the germline V gene, are SNHLY and FYNNEI. As for this clone: What this receptor recognizes is not known. Qualities for individual bases were not recorded, and no much larger clone is one base off.

TCRbeta CDR3 regions were amplified from genomic DNA by means of the immunoSEQ Assay, a bias-controlled multiplex PCR. Processing in the source paper ran as follows. Within the assay, amplification of reference gene primers was used to estimate how many nucleated cells each sample contained. To quantify the absolute abundance of each unique TCRbeta CDR3 rearrangement, sequence reads were collapsed and filtered. For each sample, productive Simpson clonality was calculated as the square root of Simpson's diversity index across productive rearrangements. The clones in this table, taken by TCRdb from immuneACCESS, are in-frame only. Not every clone is retained; where verified, under half of the shortfall comes from an unresolved V gene, and the cause of the rest is unknown. The V and J calls and clone size were taken over from that table, and D and trimming were inferred from the DNA. Counted in this sample were around 230,000 clones; 70% to 90% of them appeared once. Jointly, the top ten make up 11% of the sample.

This TCR derives from a man between 45 and 60 years old with COVID-19, enrolled during active disease. The V and J segments used are TRBV2 and TRBJ2-3; the D segment could be TRBD1, given 6 matching bases. Sequences were obtained from peripheral blood. The CDR3 protein is CASRGQSTDTQYF. The bases are TGTGCCAGCAGAGGACAGAGCACAGATACGCAGTATTTT.